The source of this T cell receptor beta chain is a study of blood T cell repertoires in COVID-19. About the research overall: Researchers got acute and convalescent COVID-19 samples from the United States, Italy and Spain. Sample material is recorded as cDNA or gDNA derived from T cells, B-cell-depleted T cells, or PBMCs.

This clone was picked up one time. Trimming cost V 6 bases and J 6 bases; bases outside gene matches: 12. The CDR3 covers 16 residues. The germline V gene has CDR1 MNHNY and CDR2 SVGAGI (reference sequence). Authors' data handling: Estimation of nucleated cell counts relied on the amplification of reference gene primers. TCRdb keeps only in-frame clones here, not all; method: immunoSEQ multiplex PCR. The V and J calls and the clone size are those of that table, but D and trimming were determined from the DNA. This sample has about 190,000 clones, with approximately 84% found just once. This clonotype was obtained from a woman between 65 and 79 years old with active or convalescent COVID-19. This rearrangement joins TRBV6-6 to TRBJ2-2, with 8 bases lining up with TRBD1. Source material: peripheral blood. For the CDR3, the DNA is TGTGCCAGCAGGACAGGGGCCGCCCAACTCGCCGGGGAGCTGTTTTTT. This sequence encodes CASRTGAAQLAGELFF.